These 15 T cell receptor beta chains were all obtained from the same sample, sequenced in a study of T cells in Graves' hyperthyroidism and ophthalmopathy. TCR beta CDR3 region amplification was performed from RNA transcripts. Researchers ran a first-round RT-PCR on the TCR CDR3 using the HTBI primer set. TCRdb redid the calling of the multiplex PCR reads with MiXCR, one entry per CDR3 protein. The data contain some 580,000 distinct CDR3 sequences, 16% of them singletons. The sequenced sample consisted of blood. The receptors come from a woman in her thirties or forties with Graves' ophthalmopathy.

This chain connects TRBV19 to TRBJ2-1; 9 positions match TRBD1. J was trimmed by 12 bases and V by 4 bases; bases with no gene match: 13. CDR1 is LNHDA and CDR2 is SQIVND in the germline V gene (reference sequence). CDR3 length: 15 amino acids. DNA of the CDR3: TGTGCCAGTAGTAACCAGGGACAGGGAACGTTTGGGCAGTTCTTC. Translated: CASSNQGQGTFGQFF. The full variable domain, completed using reference TRBV19 and TRBJ2-1, is DGGITQSPKYLFRKEGQNVTLSCEQNLNHDAMYWYRQDPGQGLRLIYYSQIVNDFQKGDIAEGYSVSREKKESFPLTVTSAQKNPTAFYLCASSNQGQGTFGQFFGPGTRLTVL.

V is TRBV20-1 and J is TRBJ1-2; TRBD1 matches 8 bases. This CDR3 comprises 16 residues. V trimming: 2 bases; J trimming: 6 bases; junction bases outside the gene matches: 14. Germline V CDR1 and CDR2: DFQATT, SNEGSKA (reference sequence). The CDR3 loop reads CSARPPPGGAFNGYTF. DNA of the CDR3: TGCAGTGCTAGACCCCCTCCAGGGGGCGCGTTCAATGGCTACACCTTC.

This clonotype has at least ten counts. The chain is built from TRBV15 and TRBJ2-3, with 9 bases fitting TRBD1. CDR3 length equals 15 residues. Germline CDR1 and CDR2: LNHNV and YYDKDF (reference sequence). J gave up 2 bases and V 5 bases, and 5 bases lay outside the gene matches. The CDR3 region has the DNA TGTGCCACCAGCGGGGGACAGGGCCACACAGATACGCAGTATTTT. Translated: CATSGGQGHTDTQYF.

This clonotype was seen a few times. The chain joins TRBV2 to TRBJ1-4; D is unclear. V was clipped by 2 bases and J by 8 bases, with 9 bases between them. Germline V gives CDR1 SNHLY, CDR2 FYNNEI. The CDR3 covers 13 residues. This CDR3 is CASSELGHEKLFF. CDR3 in DNA: TGTGCCAGCAGTGAACTGGGTCACGAAAAACTGTTTTTT.

V gene TRBV12-5 combines with J gene TRBJ1-6, with D possibly being TRBD1 (6 bases). The germline gives CDR1 LGHNT, CDR2 FRNRAP. The CDR3 is 21 residues long. The V end lost 2 bases, the J end lost 0 bases, and 23 bases lay between the germline ends. CDR3 in DNA: TGTGCTAGTGGTTTGAAGCCCCGGGGACAACCGAAGAGCTCCTATAATTCACCCCTCCACTTT. It encodes CASGLKPRGQPKSSYNSPLHF.

This chain joins TRBV6-1 and TRBJ2-6; D remains unclear. The CDR3 loop spans 12 amino acids. Germline CDR1 MNHNS, CDR2 SASEGT. Trimming shortened V by 10 bases and J by 0 bases, and 4 bases separated the two germline ends. The CDR3 reads CATSSGANVLTF. Here the CDR3 DNA reads TGTGCCACCTCCTCTGGGGCCAACGTCCTGACTTTC.

Ten or more counts support this clonotype. The rearrangement uses TRBV12-3 or TRBV12-4 and TRBJ1-4; tentatively, D is TRBD1 (6 bases). The CDR3 loop spans 15 amino acids. V shed 3 bases and J shed 0 bases, with 8 bases lying between them. The CDR3 sequence is CASSFKGATNEKLFF. The CDR3 nucleotides are TGTGCCAGCAGTTTCAAGGGGGCAACTAATGAAAAACTGTTTTTT.

This chain links TRBV28 with TRBJ1-2; 8 bases agree with TRBD1. From germline, CDR1 is MDHEN and CDR2 SYDVKM. The junction had 15 bases not matched to a gene; V was cut back by 4 bases and J by 8 bases. This CDR3 is built from 16 residues. CDR3 loop: CASSYRDRFPGEGYTF. The CDR3, as DNA: TGTGCCAGCAGTTACCGGGACAGGTTCCCCGGGGAAGGCTACACCTTC.

Only a few counts were recorded for this clonotype. The CDR3 bases are TGTGCCAGCAGGGGAATAGGAAACGCGAACACCGGGGAGCTGTTTTTT. Its protein product is CASRGIGNANTGELFF. The rearrangement links TRBV27 to TRBJ2-2, with D unclear. Germline V gene sequence: CDR1 MNHEY, CDR2 SMNVEV (reference sequence). The CDR3 has 16 residues. Trimming stripped 6 bases from V and 0 bases from J, with 14 bases between.

The table lists this clonotype with many counts. The CDR3, as DNA: TGTGCCAGCCGCCCCGACAGGATTGGGGGTGAGCAGTTCTTC. This encodes CASRPDRIGGEQFF. The V and J genes are TRBV2 and TRBJ2-1, with a possible D match to TRBD1 (6 bases). Trimming left V 8 bases short and J 9 bases short, with 20 bases between. The CDR3 runs to 14 residues. Germline CDR1 reads SNHLY; CDR2 reads FYNNEI. Drawing the rest from reference TRBV2 and TRBJ2-1, the complete variable domain is EPEVTQTPSHQVTQMGQEVILRCVPISNHLYFYWYRQILGQKVEFLVSFYNNEISEKSEIFDDQFSVERPDGSNFTLKIRSTKLEDSAMYFCASRPDRIGGEQFFGPGTRLTVL.

This clonotype was counted at least ten times. The rearrangement links TRBV28 to TRBJ2-1; 10 nucleotides align to TRBD1. Trimming cost V 6 bases and J 4 bases; bases outside gene matches: 9. Germline V gives CDR1 MDHEN, CDR2 SYDVKM. CDR3 length: 16 residues. The CDR3 DNA follows: TGTGCCAGCAGCGAACGACAGGGGGCTGGGTACAATGAGCAGTTCTTC. The encoded protein is CASSERQGAGYNEQFF.

The chain is built from TRBV4-1 and TRBJ2-3, with TRBD2 identical over 7 bases. The CDR3 sequence is 17 residues long. With 3 bases clipped from V and 1 base from J, the junction kept 10 bases outside the gene matches. Germline assignment: CDR1 MGHRA and CDR2 YSYEKL. The CDR3 is CASSHREGGRGTDTQYF. The CDR3 bases are TGCGCCAGCAGCCACCGAGAGGGAGGGCGCGGCACAGATACGCAGTATTTT.

The chain has TRBV3-1 and TRBJ2-3; TRBD2 agrees at 7 bases. CDR3 length: 16 amino acids. The V gene's germline CDR1 is LGHDT and CDR2 YNNKEL (reference sequence). The J segment lost 0 bases and the V segment lost 7 bases, leaving 10 bases of the junction unmatched. The CDR3 DNA reads as TGTGCCAGCAACCCAACGGGGGGAATAAGCACAGATACGCAGTATTTT. Protein: CASNPTGGISTDTQYF.

The chain has TRBV29-1 and TRBJ2-5; D is unresolved. Germline CDR1 is SQVTM and CDR2 is ANQGSEA. There are 12 residues in the CDR3. CDR3 DNA sequence: TGCAGTTCGAGCCGGTACCAAGAGACCCAGTACTTC. Its translation is CSSSRYQETQYF.

Many counts were recorded for this clonotype. The chain combines TRBV20-1 with TRBJ1-5, with D tentatively TRBD1 (5 bases). Trimming shortened V by 4 bases and J by 0 bases, and 13 bases separated the two germline ends. Germline CDR1 DFQATT, CDR2 SNEGSKA (reference sequence). The CDR3 sequence is 15 residues long. The DNA for the CDR3 is TGCAGTGCTACAACTAGGGGTTATAGCAATCAGCCCCAGCATTTT. Residues: CSATTRGYSNQPQHF.